One and the same sample provided the 25 T cell receptor beta chains below, sequenced in a study of beta chain features in type 1 diabetes. Study results and caveats: Moderate yet significant TCRB CDR3 shortening was seen in Type 1 diabetes patients in all four CD4+ subsets.

As every portion of the isolated RNA was reverse transcribed, the sequencing read expressed TCRB transcripts. The repertoire was sequenced with immunoSEQ multiplex PCR; TCRdb's copy has only in-frame clones and lacks some. Here the sample spans more than 300,000 clones, roughly an eighth being singletons. The antigens of these receptors remain unknown. Input material: naive CD4+ T cells from blood. The receptors here all came from a woman aged 18-29 years with type 1 diabetes.

The chain uses TRBV4-2 and TRBJ2-1; 8 nucleotides agree with TRBD2. CDR1 and CDR2 from the germline V gene are LGHNA and YNFKEQ. The CDR3 runs to 14 residues. V trimming: 5 bases; J trimming: 8 bases; junction bases outside the gene matches: 8. CDR3 in amino acids: CASSGTSKGHEQFF. In nucleotides, the CDR3 is TGTGCCAGCAGCGGGACTAGTAAGGGCCATGAGCAGTTCTTC.

This clone was found a few times. The V call is TRBV30, the J call TRBJ2-7; the match to TRBD1 covers 7 bases. This CDR3 has 13 amino acids. Germline V gene lookup returns CDR1 GTSNPN and CDR2 SVGIG (reference sequence). V dropped 5 bases and J dropped 2; count of bases not matched to a gene: 6. The CDR3 nucleotides read TGTGCCTGGGTGGGACAGATTCCCTACGAGCAGTACTTC. Protein sequence: CAWVGQIPYEQYF.

As to this clone: At one boundary the junction diverges from the germline segment, which might be a read error. This chain connects TRBV29-1 to TRBJ2-6, with 7 nucleotides matching TRBD2. This CDR3 region has 14 residues. Germline values: CDR1 SQVTM, CDR2 ANQGSEA. The chain's CDR3 is CGVGRGAGANVLTF. As DNA, the CDR3 is TGCGGCGTGGGTCGGGGGGCTGGGGCCAACGTCCTGACTTTC.

The chain recombines TRBV7-3 with TRBJ2-5; D gene ambiguous. The CDR3 sequence is 13 residues long. Germline V gives CDR1 SGHTA, CDR2 FQGTGA. V shed 2 bases and J shed 4 bases, with 8 bases lying between them. Here the CDR3 DNA reads TGTGCCAGCAGCTTATCTCAGGCAGAGACCCAGTACTTC. It translates to CASSLSQAETQYF.

This clone was detected a few times. The V gene is TRBV7-2, the J gene TRBJ2-3; 10 bases align to TRBD1. This CDR3 spans 15 amino acids. J gave up 5 bases and V 5 bases, and 7 bases lay outside the gene matches. Germline CDR1 reads SGHTA; CDR2 reads FQGNSA. The DNA of the CDR3 is TGTGCCAGCAGCGGACGGACAGGGGGAAGAGATACGCAGTATTTT. Translating gives CASSGRTGGRDTQYF.

This clone has just a few counts. V is TRBV7-2 and J is TRBJ2-7; TRBD1 is a possible D gene (5 bases). With 5 bases removed from V and 0 bases from J, the gap between germline ends came to 14 bases. This CDR3 spans 15 amino acids. Germline values: CDR1 SGHTA, CDR2 FQGNSA. In DNA form, the CDR3 reads TGTGCCAGCAGCACCCGGACAAGGAGCTCCTACGAGCAGTACTTC. It encodes CASSTRTRSSYEQYF.

This sequence joins TRBV21-1 and TRBJ1-1; the tabulated D call, TRBD1, remains unverified against the DNA. TRBV21-1 is reported as a pseudogene. The CDR3 has 11 residues. Here the CDR3 reads CASCGQGEAFF. The CDR3 DNA is TGTGCCAGCTGCGGGCAGGGGGAAGCTTTCTTT.

The chain carries TRBV5-4 and TRBJ2-1; D perhaps matches TRBD1 (5 bases). V lost 1 base to trimming and J lost 7 bases, with 12 bases between them. Looked up from germline, CDR1 is SGHNT and CDR2 is YYREEE (reference sequence). The CDR3 runs to 14 residues. Here the CDR3 reads CASSLLAGSNEQFF. The CDR3 nucleotides are TGTGCCAGCAGCTTGTTGGCAGGGTCGAATGAGCAGTTCTTC.

This clone was counted a few times. The chain combines TRBV5-1 with TRBJ2-5; 10 positions agree with TRBD2. Germline V gives CDR1 SGHRS, CDR2 YFSETQ. This CDR3 region has 16 residues. J gave up 5 bases and V 4 bases, and 11 bases lay outside the gene matches. CDR3 nucleotides: TGCGCCAGCAGCCCAACCGGGACTAGCGAGGGGGAGACCCAGTACTTC. Protein: CASSPTGTSEGETQYF.

This clone was detected only a few times. The V call is TRBV5-4, the J call TRBJ2-7, with 7 positions matching TRBD2. CDR3 size: 13 residues. The germline V gene encodes CDR1 SGHNT and CDR2 YYREEE (reference sequence). The ends lost 2 bases at V and 2 bases at J; junction bases unmatched: 1. The CDR3 coding sequence is TGTGCCAGCAGCTTACGGGAGGCCTACGAGCAGTACTTC. Protein product: CASSLREAYEQYF.

This clone was seen only a few times. This chain joins TRBV7-8 and TRBJ2-2; 7 bases are a match to TRBD1. This CDR3 region has 15 residues. Germline V gene lookup returns CDR1 SGHVS and CDR2 FQNEAQ. The trim removed 6 bases at V and 3 bases at J, leaving 7 bases unmatched. CDR3 protein: CASSRRDSYTGELFF. The CDR3 DNA follows: TGTGCCAGCAGTCGCCGGGACAGCTACACCGGGGAGCTGTTTTTT.

This clone was seen only a few times. This rearrangement joins TRBV6-1 to TRBJ2-3; D remains unclear. Between the trimmed V and J ends, which lost 7 bases and 1 base, there was a span of 9 bases. The germline V gene has CDR1 MNHNS and CDR2 SASEGT. The CDR3 is made up of 13 amino acids. CDR3 nucleotide sequence: TGTGCCAGCACCAGCGTGGGCACAGATACGCAGTATTTT. Translating gives CASTSVGTDTQYF.

The chain recombines TRBV5-6 with TRBJ2-7; D unclear. The CDR3 spans 11 residues. V lost 3 bases and J lost 4, with 5 bases in between. From germline, CDR1 is SGHDT and CDR2 YYEEEE. As DNA, the CDR3 is TGTGCCAGCAGCTCCCTTTACGAGCAGTACTTC. Translating it yields CASSSLYEQYF.

This clone was observed a few times. V and J are TRBV19 and TRBJ1-1; maybe TRBD1 (6 bases). The CDR3 is made up of 13 amino acids. Germline lookup yields CDR1 LNHDA and CDR2 SQIVND (reference sequence). The V and J ends lost 4 bases and 5 bases respectively, with 11 bases between them. CDR3 residues: CASSKTGETEAFF. The CDR3 nucleotides are TGTGCCAGTAGTAAGACAGGCGAGACTGAAGCTTTCTTT. Full variable domain (outside the CDR3, taken from reference TRBV19 and TRBJ1-1): DGGITQSPKYLFRKEGQNVTLSCEQNLNHDAMYWYRQDPGQGLRLIYYSQIVNDFQKGDIAEGYSVSREKKESFPLTVTSAQKNPTAFYLCASSKTGETEAFFGQGTRLTVV.

The chain combines TRBV2 with TRBJ1-5; 9 bases match TRBD1. Germline lookup yields CDR1 SNHLY and CDR2 FYNNEI. The length of the CDR3 is 13 residues. Trimming cost V 6 bases and J 9 bases; bases outside gene matches: 6. The CDR3 reads CASRGQGLGPQHF. CDR3 DNA: TGTGCCAGCAGGGGACAGGGCTTGGGGCCCCAGCATTTT.

In DNA, the CDR3 is TGCGCCAGCAGCCGCACTCAGGGCAGAAATTCACCCCTCCACTTT. This gives the protein CASSRTQGRNSPLHF. The chain couples TRBV4-3 to TRBJ1-6; D perhaps matches TRBD1 (5 bases). Germline CDR1 LGHNA, CDR2 YSLEER. V lost 4 bases and J 7 bases, leaving 14 bases between the germline ends. This CDR3 is 15 amino acids long.

CDR3 bases: TGTGCCAGCAGCTTAGGGCCGGGACAGTCTGTATACGAGCAGTACTTC. This translates into CASSLGPGQSVYEQYF. This chain uses TRBV7-2 with TRBJ2-7; 7 nucleotides agree with TRBD1. The J segment lost 4 bases and the V segment lost 1 base, leaving 10 bases of the junction unmatched. Germline V gene sequence: CDR1 SGHTA, CDR2 FQGNSA. CDR3 size: 16 residues.

This chain links TRBV18 with TRBJ2-5; a possible D gene is TRBD1 (6 bases). CDR1 and CDR2 from the germline V gene are KGHSH and LQKENI. Trimming pared 3 bases from V and 1 base from J, leaving 12 bases between. The CDR3 consists of 15 residues. For the CDR3, the DNA is TGTGCCAGCTCACCCTCGACAGGAGTCCAAGAGACCCAGTACTTC. Amino acids: CASSPSTGVQETQYF.

This sequence joins TRBV4-1 and TRBJ2-7; possible D gene TRBD2, 6 bases. Trimming stripped 1 base from V and 5 bases from J, with 12 bases between. The CDR3 has 14 residues. Germline V gene lookup returns CDR1 MGHRA and CDR2 YSYEKL. The DNA of the CDR3 is TGCGCCAGCAGCCAAGGATGGCGGGGCAACGAGCAGTACTTC. Its protein product is CASSQGWRGNEQYF.

This clone has a handful of counts. The chain uses TRBV6-5 and TRBJ1-2, with unresolved D. This CDR3 is 13 amino acids long. V lost 2 bases, J lost 1 base, and 5 bases lay in between. Germline V gives CDR1 MNHEY, CDR2 SVGAGI. In DNA, the CDR3 is TGTGCCAGCAGTTACCAGATTAACTATGGCTACACCTTC. Translated: CASSYQINYGYTF.

The J gene is TRBJ1-1, the V gene TRBV29-1, with 7 nucleotides matching TRBD1. CDR3 length: 15 amino acids. V was clipped by 2 bases and J by 3 bases; unmatched bases: 9. CDR1 and CDR2 (germline): SQVTM, ANQGSEA. The CDR3 is CSVENWAGTDTEAFF. Written as DNA, the CDR3 is TGCAGCGTTGAAAATTGGGCGGGGACAGACACTGAAGCTTTCTTT.

The chain employs TRBV9 and TRBJ2-7; tentatively, D is TRBD2 (6 bases). This CDR3 region has 15 residues. Germline V gene sequence: CDR1 SGDLS, CDR2 YYNGEE. V lost 4 bases to trimming and J lost 3 bases, with 17 bases between them. CDR3 DNA sequence: TGTGCCAGCAGCCCGCGGGGAGACCAATACTACGAGCAGTACTTC. Translation: CASSPRGDQYYEQYF.

This clone has more than one count but fewer than ten. This chain uses TRBV7-2 with TRBJ2-1; tentative D call: TRBD2 (7 bases). Per germline, CDR1 SGHTA and CDR2 FQGNSA. The CDR3 has 18 residues. Trimming removed 2 bases at V and 4 bases at J, with 21 bases between. This CDR3 is CASSLFLRAGALYNEQFF. The CDR3 nucleotides read TGTGCCAGCAGCTTATTCTTGCGGGCGGGGGCCTTATACAATGAGCAGTTCTTC.

This clone was seen more than once but under ten times. This chain's CDR3 is CASSVSTGTTIYEQYF. The CDR3 DNA is TGTGCCAGCAGCGTGAGTACCGGGACTACCATATACGAGCAGTACTTC. The V call is TRBV9, the J call TRBJ2-7, with TRBD2 matching 7 bases. The V segment lost 2 bases and the J segment 4 bases; nucleotides outside the gene matches: 12. Looked up from germline, CDR1 is SGDLS and CDR2 is YYNGEE. This CDR3 has 16 residues.

This clone was observed a handful of times. The CDR3 DNA is TGTGCCAGCAGCCCGAGACTAGCGGGCGAGCAGTACTTC. Protein sequence: CASSPRLAGEQYF. The chain is built from TRBV5-6 and TRBJ2-7, with 10 bases fitting TRBD2. Germline V CDR1 and CDR2: SGHDT, YYEEEE. V was pared by 4 bases and J by 6 bases, with 4 bases of the junction left unmatched. The CDR3 is 13 residues long. The full variable domain, completed using reference TRBV5-6 and TRBJ2-7, is DAGVTQSPTHLIKTRGQQVTLRCSPKSGHDTVSWYQQALGQGPQFIFQYYEEEERQRGNFPDRFSGHQFPNYSSELNVNALLLGDSALYLCASSPRLAGEQYFGPGTRLTVT.